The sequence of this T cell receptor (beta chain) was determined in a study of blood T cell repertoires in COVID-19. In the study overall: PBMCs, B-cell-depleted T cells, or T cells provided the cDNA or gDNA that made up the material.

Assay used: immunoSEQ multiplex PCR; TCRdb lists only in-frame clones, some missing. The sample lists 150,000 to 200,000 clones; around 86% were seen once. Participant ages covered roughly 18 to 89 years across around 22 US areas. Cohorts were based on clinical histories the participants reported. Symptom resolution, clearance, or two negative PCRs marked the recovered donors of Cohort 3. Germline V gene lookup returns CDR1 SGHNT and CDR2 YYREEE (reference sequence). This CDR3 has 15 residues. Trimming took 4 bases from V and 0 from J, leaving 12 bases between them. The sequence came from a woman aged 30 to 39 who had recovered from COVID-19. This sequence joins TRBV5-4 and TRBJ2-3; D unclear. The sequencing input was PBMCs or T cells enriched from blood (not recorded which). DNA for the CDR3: TGTGCCAGCAGCCCCCCTACACAGAGCACAGATACGCAGTATTTT. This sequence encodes CASSPPTQSTDTQYF. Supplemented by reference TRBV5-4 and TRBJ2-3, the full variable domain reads ETGVTQSPTHLIKTRGQQVTLRCSSQSGHNTVSWYQQALGQGPQFIFQYYREEENGRGNFPPRFSGLQFPNYSSELNVNALELDDSALYLCASSPPTQSTDTQYFGPGTRLTVL.